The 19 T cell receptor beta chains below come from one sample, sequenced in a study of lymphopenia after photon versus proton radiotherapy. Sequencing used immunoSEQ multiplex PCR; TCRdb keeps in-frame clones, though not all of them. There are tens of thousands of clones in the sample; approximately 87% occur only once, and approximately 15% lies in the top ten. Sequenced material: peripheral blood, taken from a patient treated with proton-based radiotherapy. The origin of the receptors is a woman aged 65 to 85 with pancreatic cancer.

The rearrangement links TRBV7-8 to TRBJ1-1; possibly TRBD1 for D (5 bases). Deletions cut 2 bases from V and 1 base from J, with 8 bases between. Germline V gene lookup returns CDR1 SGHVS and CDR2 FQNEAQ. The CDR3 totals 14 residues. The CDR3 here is CASSLMGGNTEAFF. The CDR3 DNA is TGTGCCAGCAGCTTAATGGGGGGGAACACTGAAGCTTTCTTT.

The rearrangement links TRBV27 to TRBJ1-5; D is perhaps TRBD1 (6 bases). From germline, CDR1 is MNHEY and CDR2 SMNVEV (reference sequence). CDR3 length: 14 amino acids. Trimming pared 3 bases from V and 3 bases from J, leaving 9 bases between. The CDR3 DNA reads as TGTGCCAGCAGTTTTGTGGGACACAATCAGCCCCAGCATTTT. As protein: CASSFVGHNQPQHF.

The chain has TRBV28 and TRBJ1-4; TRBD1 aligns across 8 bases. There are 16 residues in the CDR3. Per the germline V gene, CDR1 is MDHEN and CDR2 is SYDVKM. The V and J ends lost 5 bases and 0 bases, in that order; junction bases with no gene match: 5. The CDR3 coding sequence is TGTGCCAGCAGTGGCCAGGGGGCAGCAACTAATGAAAAACTGTTTTTT. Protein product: CASSGQGAATNEKLFF. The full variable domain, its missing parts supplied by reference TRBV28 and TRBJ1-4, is DVKVTQSSRYLVKRTGEKVFLECVQDMDHENMFWYRQDPGLGLRLIYFSYDVKMKEKGDIPEGYSVSREKKERFSLILESASTNQTSMYLCASSGQGAATNEKLFFGSGTQLSVL.

For the CDR3, the DNA is TGTGCCAGCAGTTCCGGGACTAGCGACAATGAGCAGTTCTTC. Translating it yields CASSSGTSDNEQFF. The chain links TRBV27 to TRBJ2-1; 10 bases are a match to TRBD2. Germline CDR1 MNHEY, CDR2 SMNVEV (reference sequence). The CDR3 sequence is 14 residues long. V shed 4 bases, J shed 5 bases, and the junction held 2 bases outside the gene matches.

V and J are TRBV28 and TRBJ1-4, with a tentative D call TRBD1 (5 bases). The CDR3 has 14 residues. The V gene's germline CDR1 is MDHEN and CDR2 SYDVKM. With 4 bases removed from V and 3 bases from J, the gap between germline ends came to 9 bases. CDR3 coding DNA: TGTGCCAGCAGTTCGGGGGGGGCTAATGAAAAACTGTTTTTT. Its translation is CASSSGGANEKLFF.

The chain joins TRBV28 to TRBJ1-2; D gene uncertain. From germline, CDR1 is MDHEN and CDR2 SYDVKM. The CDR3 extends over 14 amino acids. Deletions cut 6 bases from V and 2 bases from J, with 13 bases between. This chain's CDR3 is CASSSPGSNYGYTF. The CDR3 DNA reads TGTGCCAGCAGCTCCCCCGGGAGCAACTATGGCTACACCTTC.

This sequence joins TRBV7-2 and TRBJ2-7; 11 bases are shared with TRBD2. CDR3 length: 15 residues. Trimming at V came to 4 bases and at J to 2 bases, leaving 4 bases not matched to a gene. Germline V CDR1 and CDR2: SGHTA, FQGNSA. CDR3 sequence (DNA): TGTGCCAGCAGCTACGAGACTAGCGGGACCTACGAGCAGTACTTC. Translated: CASSYETSGTYEQYF. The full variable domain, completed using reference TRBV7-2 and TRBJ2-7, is GAGVSQSPSNKVTEKGKDVELRCDPISGHTALYWYRQSLGQGLEFLIYFQGNSAPDKSGLPSDRFSAERTGGSVSTLTIQRTQQEDSAVYLCASSYETSGTYEQYFGPGTRLTVT.

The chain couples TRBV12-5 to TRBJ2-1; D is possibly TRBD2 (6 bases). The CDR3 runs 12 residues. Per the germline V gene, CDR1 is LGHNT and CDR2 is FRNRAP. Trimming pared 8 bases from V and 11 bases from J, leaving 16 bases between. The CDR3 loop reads CASTMGGDQQFF. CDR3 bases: TGTGCTAGTACAATGGGGGGAGATCAGCAGTTCTTC. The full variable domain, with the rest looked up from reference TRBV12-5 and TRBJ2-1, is DARVTQTPRHKVTEMGQEVTMRCQPILGHNTVFWYRQTMMQGLELLAYFRNRAPLDDSGMPKDRFSAEMPDATLATLKIQPSEPRDSAVYFCASTMGGDQQFFGPGTRLTVL.

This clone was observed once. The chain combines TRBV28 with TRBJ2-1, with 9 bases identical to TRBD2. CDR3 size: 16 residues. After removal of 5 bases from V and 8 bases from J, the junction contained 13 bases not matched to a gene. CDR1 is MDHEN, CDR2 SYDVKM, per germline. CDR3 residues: CASSPAHSGSHDEQFF. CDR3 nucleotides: TGTGCCAGCAGTCCCGCCCATAGCGGGAGTCACGATGAGCAGTTCTTC. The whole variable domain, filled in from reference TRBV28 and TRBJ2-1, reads DVKVTQSSRYLVKRTGEKVFLECVQDMDHENMFWYRQDPGLGLRLIYFSYDVKMKEKGDIPEGYSVSREKKERFSLILESASTNQTSMYLCASSPAHSGSHDEQFFGPGTRLTVL.

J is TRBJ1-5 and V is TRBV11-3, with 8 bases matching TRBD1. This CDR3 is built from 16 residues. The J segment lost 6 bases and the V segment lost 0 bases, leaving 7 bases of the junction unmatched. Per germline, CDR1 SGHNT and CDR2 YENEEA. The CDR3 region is CASSLDNRGSGQPQHF. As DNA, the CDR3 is TGTGCCAGCAGCTTAGATAACAGGGGGTCGGGTCAGCCCCAGCATTTT.

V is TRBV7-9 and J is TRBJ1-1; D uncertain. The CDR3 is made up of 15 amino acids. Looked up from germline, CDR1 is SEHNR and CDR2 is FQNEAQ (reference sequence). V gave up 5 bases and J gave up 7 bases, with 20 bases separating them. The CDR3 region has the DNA TGTGCCAGCAGCCCTGGGGATGGGCGGACGGATGAAGCTTTCTTT. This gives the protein CASSPGDGRTDEAFF. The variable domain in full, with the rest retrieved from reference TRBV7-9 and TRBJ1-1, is DTGVSQNPRHKITKRGQNVTFRCDPISEHNRLYWYRQTLGQGPEFLTYFQNEAQLEKSRLLSDRFSAERPKGSFSTLEIQRTEQGDSAMYLCASSPGDGRTDEAFFGQGTRLTVV.

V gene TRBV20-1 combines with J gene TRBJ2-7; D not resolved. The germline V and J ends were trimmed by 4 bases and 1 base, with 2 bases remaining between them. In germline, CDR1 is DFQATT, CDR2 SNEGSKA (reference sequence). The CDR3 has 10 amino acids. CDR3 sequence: CSAKSYEQYF. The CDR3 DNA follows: TGCAGTGCTAAATCCTACGAGCAGTACTTC.

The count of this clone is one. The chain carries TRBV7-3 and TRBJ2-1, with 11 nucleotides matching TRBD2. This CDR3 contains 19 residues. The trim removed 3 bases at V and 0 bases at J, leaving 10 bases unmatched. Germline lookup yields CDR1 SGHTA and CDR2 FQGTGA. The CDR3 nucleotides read TGTGCCAGCAGCTTCCCGGGGACTAGCGGTACTTCCTCCTACAATGAGCAGTTCTTC. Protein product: CASSFPGTSGTSSYNEQFF.

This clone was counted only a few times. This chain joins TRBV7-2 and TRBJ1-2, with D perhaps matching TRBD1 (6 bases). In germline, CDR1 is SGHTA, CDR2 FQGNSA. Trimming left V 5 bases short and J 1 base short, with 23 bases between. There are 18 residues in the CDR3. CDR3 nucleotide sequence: TGTGCCAGCAGCCCACCACATATTGACAGGAGGCTTAACTATGGCTACACCTTC. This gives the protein CASSPPHIDRRLNYGYTF.

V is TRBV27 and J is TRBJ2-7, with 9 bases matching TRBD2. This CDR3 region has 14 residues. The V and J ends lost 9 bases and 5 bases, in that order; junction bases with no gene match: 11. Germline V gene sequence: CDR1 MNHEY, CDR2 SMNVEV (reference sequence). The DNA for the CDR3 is TGTGCCAGTCTGGGGGCGGGAGGGCTGCACGAGCAGTACTTC. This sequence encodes CASLGAGGLHEQYF.

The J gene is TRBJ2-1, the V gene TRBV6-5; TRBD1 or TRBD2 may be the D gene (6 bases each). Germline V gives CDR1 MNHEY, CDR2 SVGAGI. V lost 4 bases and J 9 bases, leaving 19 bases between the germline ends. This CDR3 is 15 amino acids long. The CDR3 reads CASSSPGAGSGEQFF. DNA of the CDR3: TGTGCCAGCAGTTCGCCGGGGGCGGGATCGGGTGAGCAGTTCTTC.

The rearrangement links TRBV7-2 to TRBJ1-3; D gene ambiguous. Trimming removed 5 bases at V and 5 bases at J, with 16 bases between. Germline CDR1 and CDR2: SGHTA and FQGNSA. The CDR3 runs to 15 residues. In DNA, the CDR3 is TGTGCCAGCAGCGAGGACCGAATTTACAGAAACACCATATATTTT. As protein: CASSEDRIYRNTIYF.

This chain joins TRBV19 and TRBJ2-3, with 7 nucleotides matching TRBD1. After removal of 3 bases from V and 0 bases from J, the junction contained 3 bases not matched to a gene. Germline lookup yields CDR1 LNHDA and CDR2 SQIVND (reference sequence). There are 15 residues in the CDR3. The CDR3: CASSMLTGSTDTQYF. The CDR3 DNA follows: TGTGCCAGTAGTATGCTGACAGGGAGCACAGATACGCAGTATTTT. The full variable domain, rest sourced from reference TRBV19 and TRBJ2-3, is DGGITQSPKYLFRKEGQNVTLSCEQNLNHDAMYWYRQDPGQGLRLIYYSQIVNDFQKGDIAEGYSVSREKKESFPLTVTSAQKNPTAFYLCASSMLTGSTDTQYFGPGTRLTVL.

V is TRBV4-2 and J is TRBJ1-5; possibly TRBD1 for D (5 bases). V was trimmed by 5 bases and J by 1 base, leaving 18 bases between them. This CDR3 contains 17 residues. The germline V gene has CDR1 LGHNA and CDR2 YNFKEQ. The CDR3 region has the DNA TGTGCCAGCAGCTTTGTTCCAGCCCAGGGAAGCAATCAGCCCCAGCATTTT. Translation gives CASSFVPAQGSNQPQHF.